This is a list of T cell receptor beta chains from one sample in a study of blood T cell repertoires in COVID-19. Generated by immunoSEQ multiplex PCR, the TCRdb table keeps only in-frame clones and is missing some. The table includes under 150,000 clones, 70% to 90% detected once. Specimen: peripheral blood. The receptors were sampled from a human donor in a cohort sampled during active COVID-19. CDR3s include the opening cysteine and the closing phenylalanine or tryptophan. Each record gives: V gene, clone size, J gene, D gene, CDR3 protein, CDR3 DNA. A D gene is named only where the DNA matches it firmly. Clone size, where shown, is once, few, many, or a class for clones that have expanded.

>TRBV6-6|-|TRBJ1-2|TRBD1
CASSPRIHRGHGYTF
TGTGCCAGCAGCCCCCGCATCCACAGGGGCCATGGCTACACCTTC
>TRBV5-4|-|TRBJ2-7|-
CASSLVAGVGEQYF
TGTGCCAGCAGCTTAGTTGCAGGGGTGGGGGAGCAGTACTTC
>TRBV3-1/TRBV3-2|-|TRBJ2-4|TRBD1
CASSQVKGANIQYF
TGTGCCAGCAGCCAAGTAAAGGGGGCGAACATTCAGTACTTC
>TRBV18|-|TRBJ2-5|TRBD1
CASSPPGQGGETQYF
TGTGCCAGCTCACCACCGGGACAGGGAGGGGAGACCCAGTACTTC
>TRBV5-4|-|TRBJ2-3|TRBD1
CASSSITGGTTDTQYF
TGTGCCAGCAGCTCCATCACAGGGGGGACCACAGATACGCAGTATTTT
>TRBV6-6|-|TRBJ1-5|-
CASSDTGSNQPQHF
TGTGCCAGCAGCGATACAGGTAGCAATCAGCCCCAGCATTTT
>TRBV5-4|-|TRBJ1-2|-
CASSLGNTLYGYTF
TGTGCCAGCAGCTTGGGTAACACCCTCTATGGCTACACCTTC
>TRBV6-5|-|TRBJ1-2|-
CASNPRHPRGYGYTF
TGTGCCAGCAATCCTCGACACCCTCGGGGCTATGGCTACACCTTC
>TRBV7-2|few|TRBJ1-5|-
CASTRDRNQPQHF
TGTGCCAGCACCAGAGACAGAAATCAGCCCCAGCATTTT
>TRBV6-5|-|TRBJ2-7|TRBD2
CASSYSTSGDTYEQYF
TGTGCCAGCAGTTATTCGACTAGCGGGGATACCTACGAGCAGTACTTC
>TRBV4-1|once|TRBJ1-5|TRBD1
CASSRTGINQPQHF
TGCGCCAGCAGCCGGACAGGAATCAATCAGCCCCAGCATTTT
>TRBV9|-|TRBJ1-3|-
CASSASKGTGNTIYF
TGTGCCAGCAGCGCGTCCAAGGGGACTGGAAACACCATATATTTT